Presented here are 21 T cell receptor beta chains from one specimen sequenced in a study of blood T cells in healthy people across ages. Next came a second PCR, run for about 7 to 12 cycles, which used a sample-barcoded 5' primer along with a J-beta primer mix. TCRdb reprocessed the 5' RACE reads with MiXCR, giving one entry per CDR3 protein. There are fewer than 1,200,000 distinct CDR3 sequences in the sample; about 23% occur only once, and about 0.69% lies in the top ten. In addition, the sample was reused for a study of T cells of mothers and their children.

The sample taken for sequencing was blood. These receptors originate from a girl between 2 and 10 years old in good health.

The chain uses TRBV24-1 and TRBJ1-4; TRBD1 might be the D (6 bases). The ends were cut back, 3 bases at V and 14 bases at J, with 12 bases in the middle. Looked up from germline, CDR1 is KGHDR and CDR2 is SFDVKD. The CDR3 has 12 residues. The CDR3 DNA follows: TGTGCCACCAGTGATACCGGGACAAGGCTGTTTTTT. It codes for CATSDTGTRLFF.

There are a few counts of this clonotype. The missing conserved phenylalanine or tryptophan at the end of this CDR3 makes a read error likely. The chain has TRBV6-6 and TRBJ2-1, with TRBD2 matching 11 bases. This CDR3 is built from 14 residues. Germline V gene sequence: CDR1 MNHNY, CDR2 SVGAGI (reference sequence). J gave up 6 bases and V 5 bases, and 3 bases lay outside the gene matches. The CDR3 coding sequence is TGTGCCAGCAGTCAAGGACTAGCGGGCAATGAGCAGTTCCTC. This translates into CASSQGLAGNEQFL.

This clonotype was seen a handful of times. This rearrangement joins TRBV18 to TRBJ1-3, with D possibly being TRBD1 (5 bases). CDR1 and CDR2 from the germline V gene are KGHSH and LQKENI. The CDR3 has 17 amino acids. V was clipped by 6 bases and J by 2 bases, with 20 bases between them. The CDR3 loop reads CASSREGPPITGNTIYF. CDR3 coding DNA: TGTGCCAGCTCGCGCGAGGGACCCCCGATCACTGGAAACACCATATATTTT.

In this sample, this clonotype turned up a few times. The CDR3, as DNA: TGCAGTGCTGAAGATAGCGGGACGTCCTACGAGCAGTACTTC. Translating gives CSAEDSGTSYEQYF. V and J are TRBV20-1 and TRBJ2-7; 8 nucleotides align to TRBD2. CDR1 and CDR2 from the germline V gene are DFQATT and SNEGSKA (reference sequence). CDR3 length: 14 amino acids. The J segment lost 1 base and the V segment lost 5 bases, leaving 7 bases of the junction unmatched.

This clonotype has only a few counts. The V and J genes are TRBV20-1 and TRBJ2-5; 10 bases line up with TRBD2. The J call may be incorrect, as the DNA end agrees better with TRBJ2-1. Germline lookup yields CDR1 DFQATT and CDR2 SNEGSKA (reference sequence). The CDR3 extends over 17 amino acids. For the CDR3, the DNA is TGCAGTGCTGCCGGGAGAGCGGGGGGGCGGTTTAGTCATGAGCAGTTCTTC. Protein: CSAAGRAGGRFSHEQFF.

The CDR3 is CASGGSIGDSYNEQFF. CDR3 nucleotide sequence: TGTGCCAGCGGGGGGAGTATTGGGGACTCCTACAATGAGCAGTTCTTC. This sequence joins TRBV28 and TRBJ2-1; weak D call: TRBD2 (6 bases). V was cut by 8 bases and J by 0 bases, with 17 bases left in between. The CDR3 spans 16 residues. Germline V lookup: CDR1 MDHEN, CDR2 SYDVKM.

This clonotype was recorded a few times. The rearrangement uses TRBV27 and TRBJ2-7; maybe TRBD1 (6 bases). Germline lookup yields CDR1 MNHEY and CDR2 SMNVEV (reference sequence). V lost 4 bases, J lost 9 bases, and 13 bases lay in between. CDR3 length: 12 amino acids. CDR3 amino acids: CASSSSGDGQYF. The CDR3 DNA reads TGTGCCAGCAGTTCGTCAGGGGATGGGCAGTACTTC.

This clonotype appeared a few times. The chain carries TRBV24-1 and TRBJ2-1; possible D gene TRBD1, 6 bases. Trimming stripped 4 bases from V and 8 bases from J, with 32 bases between. The CDR3 is 20 residues long. CDR1 is KGHDR, CDR2 SFDVKD, per germline. CDR3 DNA sequence: TGTGCCACCAGTGACCCCCGAGGTTACGAACAGGGAAGGCCCCTTTATGAGCAGTTCTTC. As protein: CATSDPRGYEQGRPLYEQFF.

This clonotype was seen at least ten times. The gene calls are TRBV9 and TRBJ2-5; 11 bases match TRBD1. The J segment lost 2 bases and the V segment lost 3 bases, leaving 3 bases of the junction unmatched. The CDR3 runs to 15 residues. Germline V gene sequence: CDR1 SGDLS, CDR2 YYNGEE. CDR3 sequence reads: CASSDRDRGQETQYF. CDR3 DNA: TGTGCCAGCAGCGACCGGGACAGGGGGCAAGAGACCCAGTACTTC.

There are a few counts of this clonotype. This chain joins TRBV2 and TRBJ2-2; TRBD1 might be the D (5 bases). This CDR3 spans 16 amino acids. V shed 6 bases and J shed 7 bases, with 21 bases lying between them. Germline V gene data show CDR1 as SNHLY and CDR2 as FYNNEI. The chain's CDR3 is CASSVGPGMLGGELFF. DNA for the CDR3: TGTGCCAGCAGCGTAGGGCCAGGGATGCTGGGCGGGGAGCTGTTTTTT.

A few counts support this clonotype. The chain recombines TRBV7-3 with TRBJ2-1; D is ambiguous. Trimming shortened V by 1 base and J by 8 bases, and 12 bases separated the two germline ends. Germline V CDR1 and CDR2: SGHTA, FQGTGA. The CDR3 totals 14 residues. The CDR3 DNA reads TGTGCCAGCAGCTTAAGCTCCACGTGGGATGAGCAGTTCTTC. Translating it yields CASSLSSTWDEQFF.

In this sample, this clonotype turned up a few times. J is TRBJ2-5 and V is TRBV9; 10 nucleotides agree with TRBD2. The J call is in doubt because the DNA end fits TRBJ2-7 better. CDR1 and CDR2 from the germline V gene are SGDLS and YYNGEE. This CDR3 is 18 amino acids long. This chain's CDR3 is CASSVGASGSEMLYEQYF. The CDR3, as DNA: TGTGCCAGCAGCGTAGGGGCTAGCGGGAGTGAAATGCTCTACGAGCAGTACTTC.

The CDR3 bases are TGTGCCAGCAGTTGGATAGCGGGAGAAAAAGAGACCCAGTACTTC. Its translation is CASSWIAGEKETQYF. The rearrangement uses TRBV7-2 and TRBJ2-5, with TRBD2 matching over 9 bases. Germline V gene data show CDR1 as SGHTA and CDR2 as FQGNSA. The CDR3 is 15 amino acids. With V trimmed by 6 bases and J by 3 bases, 8 bases remained unmatched.

This chain links TRBV10-3 with TRBJ2-1, with D tentatively TRBD1 or TRBD2 (5 bases each). Trimming took off 10 bases at V and 5 bases at J, with 24 bases between the two ends. This CDR3 comprises 16 residues. From germline, CDR1 is ENHRY and CDR2 SYGVKD. CDR3 sequence reads: CATAITVRDENNEQFF. The CDR3 DNA is TGTGCCACCGCGATCACCGTCCGGGACGAAAACAATGAGCAGTTCTTC.

The CDR3: CSARDGGYEQYF. Written as DNA, the CDR3 is TGCAGTGCTAGAGATGGGGGCTACGAGCAGTACTTC. The rearrangement joins TRBV20-1 to TRBJ2-5; D possibly matches TRBD1 or TRBD2 (5 bases each). Near its end, the DNA agrees better with TRBJ2-7, so the J call may be wrong. This CDR3 spans 12 amino acids. In germline, CDR1 is DFQATT, CDR2 SNEGSKA (reference sequence).

This clonotype has more than one count but fewer than ten. The chain carries TRBV29-1 and TRBJ2-3, with a weak D call TRBD1 (5 bases). The ends were cut back, 2 bases at V and 1 base at J, with 10 bases in the middle. The V gene's germline CDR1 is SQVTM and CDR2 ANQGSEA. There are 14 residues in the CDR3. The CDR3 is CSVEQGFGTDTQYF. Here the CDR3 DNA reads TGCAGCGTTGAACAGGGATTCGGCACAGATACGCAGTATTTT.

The chain carries TRBV28 and TRBJ1-2, with no clear D. Between the trimmed V and J ends, which lost 3 bases and 5 bases, there was a span of 7 bases. Germline V lookup: CDR1 MDHEN, CDR2 SYDVKM. The CDR3 sequence is 12 residues long. The chain's CDR3 is CASSLSEYGYTF. The CDR3, as DNA: TGTGCCAGCAGTTTGAGTGAATATGGCTACACCTTC.

This clonotype was detected only a few times. The chain carries TRBV18 and TRBJ2-5; no clear D gene. The end of the DNA fits TRBJ2-7 better, so the J call may be wrong. Germline lookup yields CDR1 KGHSH and CDR2 LQKENI. This CDR3 has 13 residues. DNA for the CDR3: TGTGCCAGCTCACAATCCCGGAACTACGAGCAGTACTTC. Translated, it gives CASSQSRNYEQYF.

This clonotype was observed a handful of times. This sequence joins TRBV4-2 and TRBJ1-2, with a weak D call TRBD1 (6 bases). CDR1 and CDR2 from the germline V gene are LGHNA and YNFKEQ. This CDR3 is built from 15 residues. The V end was cut by 1 base, the J end by 5 bases, with 14 bases between. CDR3 nucleotides: TGTGCCAGCAGCCAAGCCTCCGCAGGGGAGTATGGCTACACCTTC. Translated, it gives CASSQASAGEYGYTF.

This clonotype was picked up a small number of times. The chain links TRBV18 to TRBJ2-6; D not certain. The CDR3 length is 16 residues. Germline V gives CDR1 KGHSH, CDR2 LQKENI. The V end lost 5 bases, the J end lost 4 bases, and 15 bases lay between the germline ends. The CDR3 region is CASSGVIGTGANVLTF. The CDR3 DNA reads TGTGCCAGCTCAGGAGTCATCGGCACAGGGGCCAACGTCCTGACTTTC. Looking up the rest from reference TRBV18 and TRBJ2-6 gives the full variable domain: NAGVMQNPRHLVRRRGQEARLRCSPMKGHSHVYWYRQLPEEGLKFMVYLQKENIIDESGMPKERFSAEFPKEGPSILRIQQVVRGDSAAYFCASSGVIGTGANVLTFGAGSRLTVL.

V is TRBV7-6 and J is TRBJ2-1; maybe TRBD1 (6 bases). Germline V gene data show CDR1 as SGHVS and CDR2 as FNYEAQ. With 6 bases removed from V and 6 bases from J, the gap between germline ends came to 18 bases. The CDR3 contains 15 residues. The CDR3, as DNA: TGTGCCAGCAGTCTTAGGGACATGAAGGTCAATGAGCAGTTCTTC. This gives the protein CASSLRDMKVNEQFF. Based on the CDR3 plus reference TRBV7-6 and TRBJ2-1, the full variable domain is GAGVSQSPRYKVTKRGQDVALRCDPISGHVSLYWYRQALGQGPEFLTYFNYEAQQDKSGLPNDRFSAERPEGSISTLTIQRTEQRDSAMYRCASSLRDMKVNEQFFGPGTRLTVL.